This TCR beta chain was obtained from a study of regulatory T cells in long-lasting Graves disease. Notes on the study in general: There were preferences for TRBV28, TRBJ1-2 and TRBJ2-5 in persistent disease.

This clonotype appeared many times. No antigen is known for it. Arm-PCR with iRepertoire HTBI primers amplified the CDR3 regions for these TCR beta libraries. TCRdb re-called the multiplex PCR reads with MiXCR, one entry per CDR3 protein. The sample contains about 540,000 distinct CDR3 sequences, roughly 14% of which appear only once. Time point specified: newly diagnosed GD, antithyroid drugs for less than 3 months. There was RNA extracted from PBMCs, and the TCR library was made from it. Peripheral blood, at approximately 9 milliliters, went into EDTA tubes. The ends were cut back, 4 bases at V and 1 base at J, with 12 bases in the middle. CDR1 and CDR2 from the germline V gene are SGHRS and YFSETQ. The CDR3 loop spans 14 amino acids. This sample also belongs to another study, concerning T cells in Graves' hyperthyroidism and ophthalmopathy. That source reports: In making diagnoses, clinical symptoms, serum thyroxine and TRAb, thyroid ultrasound and orbital computed tomography were all used. Most thyroid clonotypes expanded above 0.001 appeared in blood too.

The clonotype originates from a man aged 30 to 45 with Graves disease. The sample consisted of peripheral blood mononuclear cells (PBMCs), taken at new diagnosis, from a patient treated with antithyroid drugs. The gene calls are TRBV5-1 and TRBJ2-7; a possible D gene is TRBD2 (6 bases). In DNA form, the CDR3 reads TGCGCCAGCAGCCCGGGTGGGGGGTCCTACGAGCAGTACTTC. Protein sequence: CASSPGGGSYEQYF.